This T cell receptor beta chain was recorded in a study of shared T cell receptors in the human thymus. V was shortened by 3 bases and J by 0 bases, with 6 bases between the two germline ends. The CDR3 is made up of 14 amino acids. Germline CDR1 SGHTA, CDR2 FQGNSA. Profiled with immunoSEQ multiplex PCR; TCRdb holds only in-frame clones, not every one. The table has hundreds of thousands of clones, around 78% seen once. The data were also submitted as part of a second study, on human thymus T cells.

The genes are TRBV7-2 and TRBJ2-1; no clear D gene. Source material: thymocytes. This clonotype was sampled from a boy younger than two with a congenital heart defect. The CDR3 spells CASSFLSSYNEQFF. Written as DNA, the CDR3 is TGTGCCAGCAGCTTCCTAAGCTCCTACAATGAGCAGTTCTTC.